Listed here is a single TCR beta chain. Its specificity is unknown. The record originates from a study of OX40 agonist ivuxolimab in advanced cancers. Study-level findings and limits: Individuals who were partial responders at 0.1-3.0 mg/kg had clonal expansion that ranked among the lowest. There were, on average, more expanded clones in CD8+ T cells than in CD4+.

Trimming took 2 bases from V and 1 from J; bases not matched to a gene: 11. Germline V gene lookup returns CDR1 SEHNR and CDR2 FQNEAQ (reference sequence). The CDR3 extends over 18 amino acids. Only in-frame clones appear in the TCRdb table, and some are missing; sequencing was by immunoSEQ multiplex PCR. The sample records tens of thousands of clones, about 90% being singletons. The chain combines TRBV7-9 with TRBJ2-1, with 7 bases aligning to TRBD2. Source: CD4+ or CD8+ T cells sorted from blood, taken in a trial of the OX40 agonist ivuxolimab. This clonotype was obtained from an adult with an advanced solid tumor such as melanoma, head and neck, liver or kidney cancer. The CDR3 DNA sequence: TGTGCCAGCAGCTTATACCCCCAGGGCGGGAGTTCCTACAATGAGCAGTTCTTC. This gives the protein CASSLYPQGGSSYNEQFF.